The clone carrying this T cell receptor gamma chain is classed as medium-sized. The antigen remains undetermined. At one of its ends the junction is not consistent with the germline gene, which may arise from a read error. The sample has other DNA sequences that encode this CDR3 too. PBMCs from patients and controls supplied the genomic DNA for sequencing. This entry comes from a study of gamma delta lymphoproliferative disorders and STAT genes. Overall study: The LymphoTrack Dx TCRG Assay amplified gamma chains from at least 50 ng of genomic DNA. Notes on the study in general: Gamma repertoires grouped patients separately from controls; delta repertoires showed no separation.

TCRdb fed the multiplex PCR reads to CATT. The table lists over 4,000 gamma-chain clones, approximately 8% of them singletons. CDR1 is EGSNGY and CDR2 is YDSYNSKV in the germline V gene. The CDR3 spans 14 residues. V usage is TRGV2 and J usage is TRGJ1 or TRGJ2. TCRdb is silent on the J gene; assignment here came from matching the DNA to germline. The sample taken for sequencing was blood. The source is a human donor in good health. The CDR3 bases are TGTGCCACCTGGGACGGGCAGAATTACTATAAGAAACTCTTT. This translates into CATWDGQNYYKKLF.